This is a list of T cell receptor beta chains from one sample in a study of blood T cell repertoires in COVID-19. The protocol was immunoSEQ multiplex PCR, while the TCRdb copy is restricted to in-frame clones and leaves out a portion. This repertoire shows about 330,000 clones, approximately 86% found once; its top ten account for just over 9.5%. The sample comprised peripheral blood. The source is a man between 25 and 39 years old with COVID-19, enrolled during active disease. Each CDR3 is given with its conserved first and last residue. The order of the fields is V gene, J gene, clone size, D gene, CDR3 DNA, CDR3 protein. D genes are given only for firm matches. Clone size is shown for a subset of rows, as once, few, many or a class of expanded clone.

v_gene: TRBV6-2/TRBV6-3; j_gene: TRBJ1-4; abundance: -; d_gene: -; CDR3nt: TGTGCCAGCAGTCTTGGCGGGTCTAATGAAAAACTGTTTTTT; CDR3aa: CASSLGGSNEKLFF
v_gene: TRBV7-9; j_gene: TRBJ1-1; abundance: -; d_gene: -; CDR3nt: TGTGCCAGCAGCTTAGCAGGCGGGATGAACACTGAAGCTTTCTTT; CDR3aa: CASSLAGGMNTEAFF
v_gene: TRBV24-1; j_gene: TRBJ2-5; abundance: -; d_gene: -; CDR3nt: TGTGCCACCAGTGACCCAGGGGTTCCAGAGACCCAGTACTTC; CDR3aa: CATSDPGVPETQYF
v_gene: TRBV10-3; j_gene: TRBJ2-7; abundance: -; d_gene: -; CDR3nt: TGTGCCATCAGTGCCTCCCCGGGGGGCCCAATCTACGAGCAGTACTTC; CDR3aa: CAISASPGGPIYEQYF
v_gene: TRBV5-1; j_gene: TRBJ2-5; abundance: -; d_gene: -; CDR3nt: TGCGCCAGCAGAGCAGGGGTCCCAGAGACCCAGTACTTC; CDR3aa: CASRAGVPETQYF
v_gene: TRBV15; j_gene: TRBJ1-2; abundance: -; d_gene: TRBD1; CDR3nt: TGTGCCACCACCCTGGACGACAGGGTAAGTGGCTACACCTTC; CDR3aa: CATTLDDRVSGYTF
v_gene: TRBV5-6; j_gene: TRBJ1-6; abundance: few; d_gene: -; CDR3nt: TGTGCCAGCAGCTTGAGGGGTCTTGGTTCACCCCTCCACTTT; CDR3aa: CASSLRGLGSPLHF
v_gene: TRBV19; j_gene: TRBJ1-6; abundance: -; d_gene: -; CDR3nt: TGTGCCACCCAATCCGGGGGGGCGCGGAATTCACCCCTCCACTTT; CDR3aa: CATQSGGARNSPLHF
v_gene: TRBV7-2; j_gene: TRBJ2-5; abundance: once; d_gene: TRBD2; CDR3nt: TGTGCCAGCAGCTTTCAGCGGGGGGGCCGGGAGACCCAGTACTTC; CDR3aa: CASSFQRGGRETQYF
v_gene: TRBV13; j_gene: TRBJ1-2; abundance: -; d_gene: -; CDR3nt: TGTGCCAGCAGCCCGCCTGACAGGTCTCGAGGGGGCTACACCTTC; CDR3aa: CASSPPDRSRGGYTF
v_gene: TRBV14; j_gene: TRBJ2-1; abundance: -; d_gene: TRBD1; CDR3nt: TGTGCCAGCAGCCAAGATCTTGTAGCGGGACAGGGGGCCAGGAAAACTTACAATGAGCAGTTCTTC; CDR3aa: CASSQDLVAGQGARKTYNEQFF
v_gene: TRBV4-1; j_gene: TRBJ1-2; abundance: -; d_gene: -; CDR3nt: TGCGCCAGCAGCCAAGATTCCAGGGTCAACTATGGCTACACCTTC; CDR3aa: CASSQDSRVNYGYTF
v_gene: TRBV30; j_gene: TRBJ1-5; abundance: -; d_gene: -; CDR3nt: TGTGCCTGGACTAATGGACAGACGAGTCAGCCCCAGCATTTT; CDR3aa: CAWTNGQTSQPQHF
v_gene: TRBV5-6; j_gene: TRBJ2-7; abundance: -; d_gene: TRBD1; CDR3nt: TGTGCCAGCAGCTCTGGACAGGGGAAGGGGTACGAGCAGTACTTC; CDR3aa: CASSSGQGKGYEQYF
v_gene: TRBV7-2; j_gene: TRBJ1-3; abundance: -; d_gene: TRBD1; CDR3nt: TGTGCCAGCAGCTTAGCGATAGCGGCAGGGGGTGGAAACACCATATATTTT; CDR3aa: CASSLAIAAGGGNTIYF
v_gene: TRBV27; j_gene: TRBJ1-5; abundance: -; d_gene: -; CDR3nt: TGTGCCAGCAGCCCCACCGCCCTTCTGGGGGGGCCGCGCAATCAGCCCCAGCATTTT; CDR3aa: CASSPTALLGGPRNQPQHF
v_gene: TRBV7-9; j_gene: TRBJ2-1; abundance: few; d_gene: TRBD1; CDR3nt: TGTGCCAGCGGGACCGGGACAGCCTACAATGAGCAGTTCTTC; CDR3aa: CASGTGTAYNEQFF
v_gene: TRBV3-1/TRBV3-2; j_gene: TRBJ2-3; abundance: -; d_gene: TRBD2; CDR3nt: TGTGCCAGCAGCCTCGGGACTAGCGGGAGGGGAGATACGCAGTATTTT; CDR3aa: CASSLGTSGRGDTQYF
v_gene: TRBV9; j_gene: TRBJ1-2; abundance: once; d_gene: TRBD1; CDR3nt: TGTGCCAGCAGCGACCTCGGACAGGGGAGCTATGGCTACACCTTC; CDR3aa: CASSDLGQGSYGYTF
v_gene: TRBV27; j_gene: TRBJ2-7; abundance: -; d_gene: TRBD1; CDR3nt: TGTGCCAGCAGTTTATTCCCCGACAGGGGTGTCTACGAGCAGTACTTC; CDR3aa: CASSLFPDRGVYEQYF
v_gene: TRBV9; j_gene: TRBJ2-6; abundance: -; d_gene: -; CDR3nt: TGTGCCAGCAGCGTAGATCCAGGGTTGTTGGCTGGGGCCAACGTCCTGACTTTC; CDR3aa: CASSVDPGLLAGANVLTF
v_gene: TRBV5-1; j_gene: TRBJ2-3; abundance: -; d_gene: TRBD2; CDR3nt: TGCGCCAGCAGCTTGGGACTAGCGGGTACAGATACGCAGTATTTT; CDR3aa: CASSLGLAGTDTQYF
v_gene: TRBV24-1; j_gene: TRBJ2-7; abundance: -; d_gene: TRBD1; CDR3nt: TGTGCCACCAGTGACAAGGACAGGGGGGACTCCTACGAGCAGTACTTC; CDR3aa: CATSDKDRGDSYEQYF
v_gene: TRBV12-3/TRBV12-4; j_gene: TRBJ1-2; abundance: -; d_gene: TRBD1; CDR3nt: TGTGCCAGCAGGGGGACAGGAGCCAGTGGCTACACCTTC; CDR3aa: CASRGTGASGYTF
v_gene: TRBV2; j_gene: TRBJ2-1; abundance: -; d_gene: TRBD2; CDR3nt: TGTGCCAGCAGTAAGATAGCGGGGGGAGGCAATGAGCAGTTCTTC; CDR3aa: CASSKIAGGGNEQFF
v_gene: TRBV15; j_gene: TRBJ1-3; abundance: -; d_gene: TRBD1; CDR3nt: TGTGCCACCAGTTCCGGACAGGGGTTTGAAGGCACCATATATTTT; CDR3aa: CATSSGQGFEGTIYF
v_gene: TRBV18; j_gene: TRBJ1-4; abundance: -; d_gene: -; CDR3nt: TGTGCCAGCTCCCGGGGAGCACAGCCCCTTGAAAAACTGTTTTTT; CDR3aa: CASSRGAQPLEKLFF